This TCR beta chain was identified during a study of cytomegalovirus exposure and HLA in healthy donors (TCRdb year 2017). Context from the whole study: In an earlier analysis of roughly 500 of the donors, about 260 Gb of sequence data and 90 million to 120 million unique TCR beta sequences from 150 million to 200 million T cells were reported. The study was designed to test whether signatures of past pathogen exposure could be identified by cataloging public T cell receptors. Because of strong linkage in the cohort, roughly 5 DR-DQ haplotypes were treated as single units for association and clustering. Of the 300 to 500 genotyped donors, less than 85% were placed in the genetic ancestry cluster associated with self-reported Caucasian donors. A later analysis re-analyzed previously published TCR beta repertoires from about 730 donors and added high-resolution HLA genotyping to study TCR occurrence patterns. In a later genetic analysis, genome-wide SNP genotypes for about 65% of the roughly 670 donors were used, and that subset was treated as a discovery cohort. Both class I and class II loci were covered by HLA typing, at four-digit resolution. An early release that covered fewer than 800 HLA-typed donors contained around 300 gigabases of sequencing data and 80 million or so unique TCR sequences. The number of typed donors differed by locus: 629-630 for A, B, C, DRB1 and DQB1; approximately 520 for DQA1; about 600 for DPA1; and some 430 for DPB1. The study profiled the T cell repertoires of about 640 subjects by immunosequencing and related them to cytomegalovirus serostatus. To decide whether each TCR beta V gene segment behaved as functional or pseudogenic, an earlier analysis of some 570 of the donors relied on high-throughput TCR beta sequencing. To predict cytomegalovirus infection status, the study brought together high-throughput TCR immunosequencing, statistical association of individual TCRs with disease status, and machine learning. All discovery cohort repertoires had been generated on a single sequencing platform. A separate validation cohort of approximately 130 different subjects was used in addition to the roughly 670-subject first cohort. On average, approximately 250,000 unique TCR beta nucleotide sequences were sequenced per donor among about 400 genotyped donors of the cohort, with roughly 20% of those sequences being non-productive. In the later analysis, no new phenotypic data were used to find candidate immune exposures; instead, reliance was placed on TCR beta sequences and their occurrence across donors. Alongside the repertoire data, information on donor age, sex, ethnicity and CMV serostatus was compiled. The full study reports these points: In both the original and validation cohorts, the classifier was reported to diagnose cytomegalovirus status with high specificity and sensitivity. Because some donors lacked HLA typing at each locus, the association tests relied only on the typed subset. A few of the identified cytomegalovirus-associated TCR beta chains were confirmed in vitro to be specific for cytomegalovirus antigens. According to a later genetic analysis, donors in an Asian-associated ancestry cluster had fewer N-insertions in productive TCRs than the approximately 670-donor mean. The earlier analysis of almost 600 of the donors excluded about 16 rarely observed V segments, including chromosome 9 orphons, because counts were too low. Linkage disequilibrium might explain the correlated functional status among segregating V segments, but an unknown experimental factor could not be ruled out. According to a later analysis, parvovirus B19, influenza, CMV and Epstein-Barr virus appeared linked to several top co-occurrence clusters. A total of 150 to 200 TCR beta chains were listed by the study as associated with cytomegalovirus. Broadly in line with IMGT annotations, most TCR beta V segments showed up in productive rearrangements about 87% or about 30% of the time in an earlier analysis of about 500 of the donors. At a false discovery rate of 0.05, a later analysis linked roughly 17,000 TCR beta sequences to specific HLA alleles. A cluster of highly shared sequence variants was judged likely to be a technical artifact of the sequencing pipeline. Most TCR sequences were observed very rarely across donors, whereas some public TCRs were present in many individuals. According to a later analysis, most CMV-associated TCR beta chains appeared to be HLA-restricted, and the HLA associations seemed to be driven largely by CMV exposure. In a later analysis, HLA-associated TCR beta chains showed more clonal expansion and lower generation probabilities than non-associated chains that were equally common. V-gene and J-gene trimming of TCR beta chains was associated with a missense DCLRE1C variant in a later genetic analysis, and the association was replicated in an independent cohort. In this cohort, only TCR beta chains were sequenced, and detectable features were limited by the absence of alpha or paired-chain data. In a later analysis, the rate of TCR association differed among HLA loci, with DRB1 alleles having the most associated TCRs and HLA-C alleles having the fewest. Roughly uniform sequencing depth across donors was assumed in presence/absence analyses, although this assumption may not hold. For the cohort, immune exposure information was limited to CMV serostatus. According to the authors, the approach could potentially be generalized to other disease states and immunological phenotypes. A further reported finding was that TCR beta sequences accurately predicted the HLA-A and HLA-B alleles for most subjects in the first cohort. When HLA alleles, especially DR and DQ, strongly co-occurred, attributing TCR associations to individual alleles was difficult.

With regard to this clone: There is no known antigen for this receptor. No quality values exist for individual bases; no much larger clone is one base distant.

In total, 600 or so healthy bone marrow donors made up the cohort. At the time of sampling, all cohort members were nominally healthy, though unrecorded immune exposures were likely present. The donor tested CMV seropositive and was one of the 289 seropositive cohort members. A peripheral blood sample was provided by each donor, and peripheral blood mononuclear cells were used for TCR beta sequencing. The Qiagen DNeasy Blood Extraction Kit was used to extract genomic DNA from the blood cell samples. The receptor library was made with the immunoSEQ multiplex PCR assay. For the multiplex PCR, a mixture combining 60 forward primers for TCR Vbeta segments and 13 reverse primers for TCR Jbeta segments was used. The CDR3 region of rearranged TCR beta genes was amplified from genomic DNA with a multiplex PCR assay. The Illumina HiSeq System was used to sequence the amplified TCR beta libraries as 87-base-pair reads. The original pipeline was this. A later analysis tallied 75 million to 95 million unique TCR beta chains across the 666 repertoires, and about 10 million of those chains were shared by two or more donors. A nearest-neighbor algorithm error-corrected the raw reads and collapsed the reads into unique sequences, merging closely related sequences to remove PCR and sequencing errors. CDR3 sequences were aligned to IMGT reference sequences to assign V, D and J gene segments. Each retained sequence needed at least a six-nucleotide match to both a V gene segment and a J gene segment. A rearrangement was called productive if the CDR3 had no stop codons and remained in frame with V and J, and every other rearrangement was called non-productive. CDR3 was defined according to IMGT convention as the region running from the second conserved V-encoded cysteine to the conserved J-encoded phenylalanine. Sequences without an unambiguous match to a single V gene segment were excluded from the earlier analysis of about 640 of the donors. In an earlier analysis of 587 of the donors, V segments were called functional above 56.7% productive rearrangements and were called segregating when the between-donor standard deviation exceeded 5%. A statistical classification framework was built for diagnosing cytomegalovirus status from the catalog of TCR beta chain sequences. A later analysis assigned V and J genes by comparing TCR nucleotide sequences with IMGT/GENE-DB human TR gene sequences. The TCRdist pipeline was used in a later analysis to assign CDR3 sequences and most-parsimonious VDJ recombination scenarios. In a later analysis, each TCR beta chain was defined by its CDR3 amino acid sequence together with its V-gene family, and reads without a unique V-gene family were excluded. In a later analysis, 450 to 600 highly shared, low-generation-probability nucleotide sequences were removed to address suspected cross-contamination and a sequencing artifact. A later analysis calculated a clonal expansion index for each public chain from normalized within-repertoire ranks of inferred template counts. In a later analysis, generation probabilities were computed using a VDJ recombination model fitted to out-of-frame rearrangements, and the results were checked against IGoR. In a later analysis, TCR-TCR, TCR-HLA and TCR-CMV co-occurrence was scored with hypergeometric tests, and a repertoire-size bias correction was applied to TCR pairs. A later analysis estimated false discovery rates by permuting HLA or CMV assignments 20 times. In a later analysis, co-occurring TCRs were grouped using DBSCAN, with TCRdist sequence similarity added in when clustering inside HLA-allele-positive subsets. Co-occurrence clustering excluded repertoires with fewer than 30,000 or more than 120,000 public chains, plus five with anomalous nucleotide sharing. Not all clones reach the TCRdb copy of this immuneACCESS table, which keeps in-frame sequences only. Checked studies attribute under half of the gap to unresolved V genes and leave the rest unexplained. The D gene and trimming were derived from the DNA, and the V and J assignments and clone size from that table. Counted in this sample were 130,000 to 150,000 clones; 80% to 85% of them appeared once. The top ten hold roughly 1.3% of the sample.

This receptor was taken from a male donor in good health and CMV-seropositive. Sample: PBMCs.

The sequenced DNA is TGTGCCAGCAGCTCCGGACTAGCGGGGCGGGAGCAGTACTTC. Its protein is CASSSGLAGREQYF. The rearranged chain carries TRBV9 and TRBJ2-7; 12 bases in the middle match TRBD2. Clipping removes 4 bases from V and 7 bases from J, with 6 as the unmatched junction base count. According to the germline V gene, CDR1 reads SGDLS and CDR2 reads YYNGEE. Measured from the cysteine to the phenylalanine, the CDR3 is 14 residues long. Only the CDR3 region is kept as DNA, spanning 42 bases read in frame from base 1. With the portions outside the CDR3 filled from the reference TRBV9 and TRBJ2-7 genes, the complete variable region becomes DSGVTQTPKHLITATGQRVTLRCSPRSGDLSVYWYQQSLDQGLQFLIQYYNGEERAKGNILERFSAQQFPDLHSELNLSSLELGDSALYFCASSSGLAGREQYFGPGTRLTVT.